This TCR beta chain was retrieved from a study of identical twins. Study results and caveats: One should note that invariant MAIT and iNKT cells could partly confound zero-insertion analyses.

Each CDR3 protein is one row after TCRdb ran MiXCR on the 5' RACE reads. The data contain 600,000 to 800,000 distinct CDR3 sequences, about 20% of them seen just once; the ten biggest clones take up over 4%. As regards this clonotype: Its antigen remains unidentified.

The CDR3 has 15 amino acids. Germline CDR1 LGHDT, CDR2 YNNKEL (reference sequence). With V trimmed by 5 bases and J by 6 bases, 13 bases remained unmatched. Separately, the same data were catalogued under a study of T cells expressing NK-cell markers. That source adds: Restricting sorting to alpha-beta TCR T cells was achieved in several experiments by an anti-gamma-delta TCR antibody.

Material: PBMCs. The TCR comes from a woman between 18 and 29 years old in good health. The V call is TRBV3-1, the J call TRBJ2-7; 7 bases are a match to TRBD2. CDR3 bases: TGTGCCAGCAGCTCACACCCTTGGGGGGGGTTCGAGCAGTACTTC. Amino acid sequence: CASSSHPWGGFEQYF.